Here is one TCR beta chain with its context. Using immunoSEQ multiplex PCR, the repertoire was profiled, and TCRdb retains in-frame clones only, with some absent. The sample records 350,000 to 500,000 clones, roughly 84% being singletons. This sample is drawn from a study of blood T cell repertoires in COVID-19. Germline V gene sequence: CDR1 SGHKS, CDR2 YYEKEE (reference sequence). This CDR3 contains 17 residues. Trimming at V came to 4 bases and at J to 0 bases, leaving 6 bases not matched to a gene. The receptor was isolated from a woman aged 18-29 years who had been exposed to COVID-19. V and J are TRBV5-5 and TRBJ2-1; TRBD2 agrees at 11 bases. The sequencing sample was made of PBMCs or T cells enriched from blood (not recorded which). The CDR3 loop is CASSHRTSGSSYNEQFF. CDR3 nucleotides: TGTGCCAGCAGCCATCGGACTAGCGGGTCCTCCTACAATGAGCAGTTCTTC. The full variable domain, completed using reference TRBV5-5 and TRBJ2-1, is DAGVTQSPTHLIKTRGQQVTLRCSPISGHKSVSWYQQVLGQGPQFIFQYYEKEERGRGNFPDRFSARQFPNYSSELNVNALLLGDSALYLCASSHRTSGSSYNEQFFGPGTRLTVL.